This TCR beta chain was observed in a study of CD8 T cells in Susac syndrome. Random hexamers were used to reverse transcribe 0.5 to 1 ug of RNA. Amplification of TCR beta CDR3 was carried out by immunoSEQ multiplex PCR, which covered 54 Vbeta and 13 Jbeta segments. From the immunoSEQ multiplex PCR reads, TCRdb called clonotypes with MiXCR, one entry per CDR3 protein. The table includes 130,000 to 150,000 distinct CDR3 sequences, 94% detected once. Sequencing of TCR beta was undertaken in CD8+ and CD4+ T cells derived from blood. The CDR3 is 14 residues long. Germline CDR1 reads DFQATT; CDR2 reads SNEGSKA (reference sequence). J was trimmed by 3 bases and V by 0 bases; bases with no gene match: 5.

The source is a human donor in good health. Material for sequencing was CD8+ T cells from PBMCs. The J gene is TRBJ2-7, the V gene TRBV20-1, with TRBD1 matching 7 bases. CDR3: CSAREGDSYYEQYF. The CDR3 bases are TGCAGTGCTAGAGAAGGGGACAGTTACTACGAGCAGTACTTC.